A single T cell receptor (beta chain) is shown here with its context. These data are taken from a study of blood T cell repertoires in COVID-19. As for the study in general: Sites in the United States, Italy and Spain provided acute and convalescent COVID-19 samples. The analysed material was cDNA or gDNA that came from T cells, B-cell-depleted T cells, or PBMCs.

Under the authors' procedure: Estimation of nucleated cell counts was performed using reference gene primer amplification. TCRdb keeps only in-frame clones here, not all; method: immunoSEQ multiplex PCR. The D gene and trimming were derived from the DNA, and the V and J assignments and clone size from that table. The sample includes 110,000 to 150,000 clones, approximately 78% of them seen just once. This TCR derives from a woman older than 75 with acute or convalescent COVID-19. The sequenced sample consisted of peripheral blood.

Written as DNA, the CDR3 is TGTGCCAGCAGTACTCGGGACAGGGTGAACACTGAAGCTTTCTTT. It encodes CASSTRDRVNTEAFF. This chain uses TRBV28 with TRBJ1-1, with 9 bases fitting TRBD1. There are 15 residues in the CDR3. With 5 bases clipped from V and 0 bases from J, the junction kept 4 bases outside the gene matches. The V gene's germline CDR1 is MDHEN and CDR2 SYDVKM.